The 9 T cell receptor beta chains reported below all come from one sample, sequenced in a study of blood T cell repertoires in COVID-19 (TCRdb year 2020). Libraries were prepared through the immunoSEQ multiplex PCR assay. Here the immuneACCESS table is served through TCRdb, limited to in-frame sequences with V and J called. Missing clones are a known gap in these copies; in checked studies unresolved V genes cover under half, and the rest lacks a known reason. This sample is represented by 350,000 to 400,000 clones; 80% to 95% of them were singletons. Of the sample, about 0.78% is held by the ten largest clones. Sequencing input: PBMCs or T cells enriched from blood (not recorded which). The receptor source for this set is a woman between 40 and 55 years old who had been exposed to COVID-19.

Concerning this clone itself: The identical CDR3 is also encoded by other nucleotide sequences in the sample. The J gene is TRBJ2-1, the V gene TRBV3-1 (or the pseudogene TRBV3-2); 8 nucleotides align to TRBD2. The ends lost 1 base at V and 6 bases at J; junction bases unmatched: 5. This CDR3 has 15 amino acids. The germline V gene has CDR1 LGHDT and CDR2 YNNKEL (reference sequence). The CDR3 spells CASSQVAGGANEQFF. The CDR3 coding sequence is TGTGCCAGCAGCCAAGTTGCGGGGGGAGCCAATGAGCAGTTCTTC.

This chain links TRBV12-3 or TRBV12-4 with TRBJ1-1; TRBD1 matches 7 bases. The CDR3 loop spans 13 amino acids. V shed 6 bases, J shed 4 bases, and the junction held 5 bases outside the gene matches. The CDR3 here is CASSRAGGTEAFF. CDR3 coding DNA: TGTGCCAGCAGCCGGGCAGGGGGCACTGAAGCTTTCTTT.

The rearrangement uses TRBV6-1 and TRBJ1-1, with unresolved D. This CDR3 is 14 amino acids long. Trimming took off 3 bases at V and 0 bases at J, with 8 bases between the two ends. The V gene's germline CDR1 is MNHNS and CDR2 SASEGT. The CDR3 DNA sequence: TGTGCCAGCAGTGATCTCCGTCTGAACACTGAAGCTTTCTTT. Its protein product is CASSDLRLNTEAFF.

V usage is TRBV19 and J usage is TRBJ2-2, with 7 bases aligning to TRBD1. This CDR3 is built from 16 residues. Germline V gives CDR1 LNHDA, CDR2 SQIVND (reference sequence). V dropped 7 bases and J dropped 4; count of bases not matched to a gene: 12. The CDR3 DNA sequence: TGTGCCAGTAAATCGAGGGTAGGGACAGTCACCGGGGAGCTGTTTTTT. Its protein product is CASKSRVGTVTGELFF.

This clone occurred once. The gene calls are TRBV7-9 and TRBJ2-4; TRBD2 aligns across 9 bases. The V gene's germline CDR1 is SEHNR and CDR2 FQNEAQ (reference sequence). Losses at the gene ends were 7 bases for V and 3 bases for J; bases not matched to a gene: 19. The CDR3 spans 19 residues. The CDR3 is CASTFVGSGRVWVKNIQYF. CDR3 nucleotide sequence: TGTGCCAGCACCTTCGTCGGTAGCGGGAGAGTTTGGGTCAAAAACATTCAGTACTTC. Full variable domain (remainder filled in from reference TRBV7-9 and TRBJ2-4): DTGVSQNPRHKITKRGQNVTFRCDPISEHNRLYWYRQTLGQGPEFLTYFQNEAQLEKSRLLSDRFSAERPKGSFSTLEIQRTEQGDSAMYLCASTFVGSGRVWVKNIQYFGAGTRLSVL.

V is TRBV7-9 and J is TRBJ1-4; D not resolved. Deletions cut 2 bases from V and 3 bases from J, with 10 bases between. This CDR3 region has 15 residues. Germline loops: CDR1 SEHNR, CDR2 FQNEAQ (reference sequence). CDR3 nucleotides: TGTGCCAGCAGCTTAAGTTTAGCCTCTAATGAAAAACTGTTTTTT. The encoded protein is CASSLSLASNEKLFF. Full variable domain (rest looked up from reference TRBV7-9 and TRBJ1-4): DTGVSQNPRHKITKRGQNVTFRCDPISEHNRLYWYRQTLGQGPEFLTYFQNEAQLEKSRLLSDRFSAERPKGSFSTLEIQRTEQGDSAMYLCASSLSLASNEKLFFGSGTQLSVL.

This clone was picked up one time. V usage is TRBV2 and J usage is TRBJ2-7, with 7 nucleotides matching TRBD1. The CDR3 extends over 15 amino acids. Germline CDR1 and CDR2: SNHLY and FYNNEI. V was clipped by 2 bases and J by 2 bases; unmatched bases: 6. The CDR3: CASSESRGPTYEQYF. CDR3 bases: TGTGCCAGCAGTGAATCGAGGGGGCCAACCTACGAGCAGTACTTC.

This clone appeared a single time. The chain is built from TRBV7-9 and TRBJ1-3; possible D gene TRBD1, 6 bases. The germline CDR1 and CDR2 sequences are SEHNR and FQNEAQ (reference sequence). V gave up 3 bases and J gave up 4 bases, with 7 bases separating them. The CDR3 spans 13 residues. This CDR3 reads CASSFQGGNTIYF. CDR3 DNA sequence: TGTGCCAGCAGCTTCCAGGGGGGAAACACCATATATTTT.

This clone was counted a single time. The V gene is TRBV6-5, the J gene TRBJ2-1, with TRBD2 matching over 7 bases. With V trimmed by 7 bases and J by 9 bases, 12 bases remained unmatched. The CDR3 contains 14 residues. The germline V gene encodes CDR1 MNHEY and CDR2 SVGAGI. The CDR3 reads CASKGRAPLAEQFF. The DNA for the CDR3 is TGTGCCAGCAAGGGGAGGGCCCCTTTAGCTGAGCAGTTCTTC.